The entry below gives a single T cell receptor (beta chain) sequence along with its context. Repertoires were generated with immunoSEQ multiplex PCR, while TCRdb's copy carries only in-frame clones and drops some. The sample holds roughly 220,000 clones; around 87% are singletons and the top ten take more than 2.5%. This record belongs to a study of blood T cell repertoires in COVID-19. Study overall: There were acute and convalescent COVID-19 samples, and they came from the United States, Italy and Spain. The analysed material was cDNA or gDNA that came from T cells, B-cell-depleted T cells, or PBMCs.

The V gene's germline CDR1 is SGDLS and CDR2 YYNGEE. Unmatched junction bases numbered 4, after V lost 2 bases and J lost 1 base. This CDR3 spans 15 amino acids. This chain connects TRBV9 to TRBJ2-3, with 7 bases aligning to TRBD2. Sequenced sample: peripheral blood. This TCR derives from a man in his sixties with acute or convalescent COVID-19. The CDR3 protein is CASSVPSGGTDTQYF. The CDR3 nucleotides are TGTGCCAGCAGCGTCCCCAGCGGGGGCACAGATACGCAGTATTTT.